This T cell receptor beta chain was identified in a study of blood T cells in healthy people across ages. This clonotype was recorded only once. The use of a sample-barcoded 5' primer and a J-beta primer mix characterized a second PCR of roughly 6 to 11 cycles. MiXCR was run by TCRdb on the 5' RACE reads, yielding one entry per CDR3 protein. The table lists hundreds of thousands of distinct CDR3 sequences, 25% of them singletons. This CDR3 spans 17 amino acids. V shed 3 bases and J shed 5 bases, with 19 bases lying between them. The V gene's germline CDR1 is KGHDR and CDR2 SFDVKD. These data were likewise used in another study, on T cells of mothers and their children. As that study records: The study obtained over 8.5 million TCR beta CDR3 reads per mother and about 3 million per child. Normalized overlap was always slightly, never significantly, higher in related than unrelated mother-child pairs.

This TCR was sampled from a boy aged 10-17 years in good health. The sample taken for sequencing was blood. V gene TRBV24-1 combines with J gene TRBJ2-1; D perhaps matches TRBD2 (7 bases). The CDR3 coding sequence is TGTGCCACCAGTGATGGACAGCGGGACGGGCTTAACAATGAGCAGTTCTTC. This gives the protein CATSDGQRDGLNNEQFF.